The entry that follows covers one T cell receptor (beta chain) sequence. The data were produced by immunoSEQ multiplex PCR, yet TCRdb's version contains in-frame clones alone and is incomplete. Of some 41,000 clones in the sample, approximately 86% are singletons; the top ten hold more than 4.5%. This entry belongs to a study of blood T cell repertoires in COVID-19. The length of the CDR3 is 16 residues. The germline V and J ends were trimmed by 0 bases and 5 bases, with 16 bases remaining between them. Germline values: CDR1 MGHRA, CDR2 YSYEKL. The TCR was taken from a man aged 35 to 55 with active COVID-19. The sample comprised peripheral blood. V and J are TRBV4-1 and TRBJ2-5; a possible D gene is TRBD1 (5 bases). In nucleotides, the CDR3 is TGCGCCAGCAGCCAAGATAGGGGTAACCGGGCGGAGACCCAGTACTTC. Translating it yields CASSQDRGNRAETQYF.